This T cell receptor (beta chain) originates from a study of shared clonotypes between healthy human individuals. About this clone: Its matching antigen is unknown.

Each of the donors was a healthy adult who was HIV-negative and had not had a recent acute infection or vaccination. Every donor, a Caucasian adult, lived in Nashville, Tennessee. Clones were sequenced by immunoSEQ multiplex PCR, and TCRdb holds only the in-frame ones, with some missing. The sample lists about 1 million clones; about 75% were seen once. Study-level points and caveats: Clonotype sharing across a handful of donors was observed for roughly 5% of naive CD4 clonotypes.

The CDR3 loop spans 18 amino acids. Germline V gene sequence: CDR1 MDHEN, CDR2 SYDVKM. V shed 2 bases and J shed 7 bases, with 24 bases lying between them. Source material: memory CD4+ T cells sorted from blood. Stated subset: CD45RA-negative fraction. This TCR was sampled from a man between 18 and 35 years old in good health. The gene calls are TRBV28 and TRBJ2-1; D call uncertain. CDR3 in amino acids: CASSLGARADNFGNEQFF. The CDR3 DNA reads TGTGCCAGCAGTTTAGGCGCAAGGGCTGACAATTTCGGTAATGAGCAGTTCTTC. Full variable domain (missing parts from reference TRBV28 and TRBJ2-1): DVKVTQSSRYLVKRTGEKVFLECVQDMDHENMFWYRQDPGLGLRLIYFSYDVKMKEKGDIPEGYSVSREKKERFSLILESASTNQTSMYLCASSLGARADNFGNEQFFGPGTRLTVL.